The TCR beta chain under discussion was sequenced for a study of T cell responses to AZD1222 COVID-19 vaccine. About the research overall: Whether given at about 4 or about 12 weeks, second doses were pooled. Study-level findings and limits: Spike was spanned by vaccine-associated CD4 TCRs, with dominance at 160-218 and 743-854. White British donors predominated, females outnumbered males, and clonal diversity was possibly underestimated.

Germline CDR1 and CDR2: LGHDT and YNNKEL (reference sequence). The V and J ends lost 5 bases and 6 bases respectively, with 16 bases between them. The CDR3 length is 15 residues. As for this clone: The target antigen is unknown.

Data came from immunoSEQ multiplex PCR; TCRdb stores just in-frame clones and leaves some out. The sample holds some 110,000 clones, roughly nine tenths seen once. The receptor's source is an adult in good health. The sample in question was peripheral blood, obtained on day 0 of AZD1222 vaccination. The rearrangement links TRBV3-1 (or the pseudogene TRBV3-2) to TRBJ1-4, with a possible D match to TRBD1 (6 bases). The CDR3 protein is CASSGPSRGDEKLFF. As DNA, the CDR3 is TGTGCCAGCAGCGGTCCGTCGAGGGGGGATGAAAAACTGTTTTTT.